This T cell receptor (beta chain) was captured by sequencing in a study of human T cells and chemical hapten exposure. General study results and limits: In comparison with controls, expanded TCRs gave rise to a significantly larger number of large CDR3 similarity clusters.

CDR1 and CDR2 from the germline V gene are KGHSH and LQKENI. The V and J ends lost 3 bases and 5 bases, in that order; junction bases with no gene match: 5. This CDR3 is built from 14 residues. As to time point: pre-sensitization, week 0. As to treatment: therapeutic diphenylcyclopropenone sensitization with weekly scalp DPC. One entry per CDR3 protein results from TCRdb running MiXCR on the RACE reads. The sample contains roughly 90,000 distinct CDR3 sequences, roughly 9.1% of which appear only once. Many counts were recorded for this clonotype. Its antigen is still unknown. The sample in question was whole blood, obtained in connection with sensitization to the hapten diphenylcyclopropenone (DPC). The TCR comes from a woman in her thirties or forties with alopecia areata. Some clones in this sample may be carry-over from other donors' samples. The V gene is TRBV18, the J gene TRBJ2-5; 8 nucleotides agree with TRBD2. CDR3 amino acids: CASSPVAGRETQYF. CDR3 coding DNA: TGTGCCAGCTCACCGGTAGCGGGGAGGGAGACCCAGTACTTC.